These 29 T cell receptor beta chains were all obtained from the same sample, sequenced in a study of T cell responses to AZD1222 COVID-19 vaccine. The data were produced by immunoSEQ multiplex PCR, yet TCRdb's version contains in-frame clones alone and is incomplete. The repertoire holds about 140,000 clones, with roughly 93% as singletons. Sequenced material: peripheral blood, taken on day 0 of MenACWY control vaccination. Source of these receptors: an adult in good health.

The chain uses TRBV7-9 and TRBJ2-5; D ambiguous. This CDR3 region has 16 residues. From germline, CDR1 is SEHNR and CDR2 FQNEAQ (reference sequence). Trimming pared 1 base from V and 1 base from J, leaving 13 bases between. CDR3 loop: CASSLGGSLPQETQYF. DNA of the CDR3: TGTGCCAGCAGCTTAGGAGGTAGCCTGCCCCAAGAGACCCAGTACTTC.

J is TRBJ2-2 and V is TRBV5-1; D is unresolved. V was cut by 2 bases and J by 4 bases, with 21 bases left in between. The CDR3 runs 18 residues. Germline V gene data show CDR1 as SGHRS and CDR2 as YFSETQ. DNA of the CDR3: TGCGCCAGCAGCTTCGCGGCCCTCGGAGTAACGGCCACCGGGGAGCTGTTTTTT. Its protein is CASSFAALGVTATGELFF.

The V and J genes are TRBV10-2 and TRBJ1-2; 7 bases line up with TRBD1. With 6 bases clipped from V and 5 bases from J, the junction kept 18 bases outside the gene matches. The length of the CDR3 is 17 residues. Germline CDR1 reads WSHSY; CDR2 reads SAAADI. The CDR3 reads CASSPTRTGHTEYGYTF. For the CDR3, the DNA is TGCGCCAGCAGCCCGACAAGGACAGGACATACCGAATATGGCTACACCTTC.

The rearrangement joins TRBV12-5 to TRBJ2-7; 12 bases are a match to TRBD2. CDR3 length: 16 amino acids. Trimming at V came to 1 base and at J to 3 bases, leaving 4 bases not matched to a gene. CDR1 and CDR2 (germline): LGHNT, FRNRAP. CDR3 residues: CASGLGQTSGGYEQYF. CDR3 sequence (DNA): TGTGCTAGTGGTTTGGGCCAGACTAGCGGGGGCTACGAGCAGTACTTC.

The rearrangement joins TRBV28 to TRBJ1-4, with D uncertain. Germline V gene sequence: CDR1 MDHEN, CDR2 SYDVKM. V was cut by 8 bases and J by 4 bases, with 8 bases left in between. This CDR3 comprises 12 residues. CDR3 residues: CASWQLNEKLFF. DNA of the CDR3: TGTGCCAGCTGGCAGCTTAATGAAAAACTGTTTTTT.

The genes are TRBV5-6 and TRBJ1-2; a possible D gene is TRBD1 (6 bases). Trimming shortened V by 1 base and J by 5 bases, and 18 bases separated the two germline ends. Germline values: CDR1 SGHDT, CDR2 YYEEEE. CDR3 length equals 16 residues. The DNA of the CDR3 is TGTGCCAGCAGCTTGTCGGGACACCTTACCCCTTATGGCTACACCTTC. This encodes CASSLSGHLTPYGYTF.

The V call is TRBV7-3, the J call TRBJ2-6; unclear D gene. CDR3 length: 18 residues. The V gene's germline CDR1 is SGHTA and CDR2 FQGTGA. Trimming took off 0 bases at V and 0 bases at J, with 12 bases between the two ends. CDR3 sequence (DNA): TGTGCCAGCAGCTTAACCGGAGTGAGGACCTCTGGGGCCAACGTCCTGACTTTC. Translating it yields CASSLTGVRTSGANVLTF. The full variable domain, completed using reference TRBV7-3 and TRBJ2-6, is GAGVSQTPSNKVTEKGKYVELRCDPISGHTALYWYRQSLGQGPEFLIYFQGTGAADDSGLPNDRFFAVRPEGSVSTLKIQRTERGDSAVYLCASSLTGVRTSGANVLTFGAGSRLTVL.

The V call is TRBV28, the J call TRBJ1-4; the match to TRBD1 covers 9 bases. The germline V gene encodes CDR1 MDHEN and CDR2 SYDVKM. CDR3 length equals 13 residues. J lost 8 bases, V lost 8 bases, and 6 bases had no gene match. CDR3 nucleotide sequence: TGTGCCAGCTTCGGGACAGGGCGGGAAAAACTGTTTTTT. It translates to CASFGTGREKLFF.

The V gene is TRBV4-3, the J gene TRBJ1-2; TRBD1 is a possible D gene (5 bases). Germline CDR1 LGHNA, CDR2 YSLEER. Trimming removed 2 bases at V and 8 bases at J, with 18 bases between. This CDR3 comprises 15 residues. CDR3 in amino acids: CASSQLNAGSYGYTF. The CDR3 DNA follows: TGCGCCAGCAGCCAACTTAATGCAGGGTCCTACGGCTACACCTTC.

The J gene is TRBJ1-5, the V gene TRBV3-1 (or the pseudogene TRBV3-2); D is ambiguous. Trimming left V 0 bases short and J 3 bases short, with 9 bases between. The germline gives CDR1 LGHDT, CDR2 YNNKEL (reference sequence). The CDR3 totals 15 residues. The CDR3 nucleotides read TGTGCCAGCAGCCAAGAGATGGGTTTCAATCAGCCCCAGCATTTT. This translates into CASSQEMGFNQPQHF.

The chain is built from TRBV2 and TRBJ1-1; D is undetermined. The V and J ends lost 6 bases and 0 bases respectively, with 14 bases between them. CDR1 and CDR2 (germline): SNHLY, FYNNEI. The CDR3 sequence is 15 residues long. The DNA of the CDR3 is TGTGCCAGCAGAGAAACGAGTCAAATGAACACTGAAGCTTTCTTT. This translates into CASRETSQMNTEAFF.

V and J are TRBV5-1 and TRBJ2-1; TRBD2 is a possible D gene (6 bases). V was shortened by 0 bases and J by 4 bases, with 8 bases between the two germline ends. CDR1 SGHRS and CDR2 YFSETQ come from the germline V gene. This CDR3 is built from 14 residues. The CDR3: CASSLGGEYNEQFF. The CDR3, as DNA: TGCGCCAGCAGCTTGGGCGGGGAATACAATGAGCAGTTCTTC.

V is TRBV7-9 and J is TRBJ1-2; TRBD1 aligns across 9 bases. Trimming took 1 base from V and 8 from J; bases not matched to a gene: 5. CDR3 length: 14 amino acids. Germline V gene sequence: CDR1 SEHNR, CDR2 FQNEAQ (reference sequence). The CDR3 DNA reads as TGTGCCAGCAGCTTAGGGACAGGGGCTGACGGCTACACCTTC. Its translation is CASSLGTGADGYTF.

The CDR3 DNA reads as TGTGCCAGCATGGCTAGCGGGGGTATATACGAGCAGTACTTC. Protein: CASMASGGIYEQYF. The gene calls are TRBV3-1 (or the pseudogene TRBV3-2) and TRBJ2-7; 10 bases are a match to TRBD2. The CDR3 is made up of 14 amino acids. Germline V gene lookup returns CDR1 LGHDT and CDR2 YNNKEL (reference sequence). With 7 bases clipped from V and 4 bases from J, the junction kept 7 bases outside the gene matches.

The gene calls are TRBV19 and TRBJ1-1, with TRBD1 matching over 11 bases. V was clipped by 7 bases and J by 11 bases; unmatched bases: 15. The germline V gene encodes CDR1 LNHDA and CDR2 SQIVND (reference sequence). The CDR3 is 15 amino acids. The CDR3 loop is CASTHLGQGAIVAFF. The CDR3 DNA is TGTGCCAGTACCCACCTTGGACAGGGGGCAATTGTGGCTTTCTTT. Full variable domain (missing parts from reference TRBV19 and TRBJ1-1): DGGITQSPKYLFRKEGQNVTLSCEQNLNHDAMYWYRQDPGQGLRLIYYSQIVNDFQKGDIAEGYSVSREKKESFPLTVTSAQKNPTAFYLCASTHLGQGAIVAFFGQGTRLTVV.

The chain joins TRBV5-8 to TRBJ1-2; TRBD1 matches at 7 bases. J was trimmed by 9 bases and V by 6 bases; bases with no gene match: 8. Germline CDR1 SGHTS, CDR2 YDEGEE. The CDR3 extends over 12 amino acids. CDR3 loop: CASTNRGYRYTF. CDR3 nucleotides: TGTGCCAGCACCAACAGGGGATATCGCTACACCTTC.

This clone appeared a few times. This CDR3 reads CASSPPSARANEQFF. The CDR3 nucleotides are TGTGCCAGCAGCCCACCCTCGGCAAGGGCGAACGAGCAGTTCTTC. The chain carries TRBV7-3 and TRBJ2-1; no clear D. This CDR3 is built from 15 residues. V gave up 5 bases and J gave up 10 bases, with 21 bases separating them. The germline CDR1 and CDR2 sequences are SGHTA and FQGTGA. Using reference TRBV7-3 and TRBJ2-1 for the parts outside the CDR3, the full variable domain is GAGVSQTPSNKVTEKGKYVELRCDPISGHTALYWYRQSLGQGPEFLIYFQGTGAADDSGLPNDRFFAVRPEGSVSTLKIQRTERGDSAVYLCASSPPSARANEQFFGPGTRLTVL.

The chain joins TRBV5-1 to TRBJ2-6; possible D gene TRBD1, 5 bases. V was pared by 3 bases and J by 0 bases, with 13 bases between. The CDR3 totals 17 residues. CDR1 is SGHRS and CDR2 is YFSETQ in the germline V gene. The CDR3 loop is CASSYTGVLSGANVLTF. The CDR3 region has the DNA TGCGCCAGCAGCTATACAGGCGTCCTCTCTGGGGCCAACGTCCTGACTTTC.

V is TRBV4-3 and J is TRBJ1-2, with D perhaps matching TRBD1 (5 bases). The germline V gene encodes CDR1 LGHNA and CDR2 YSLEER. Trimming removed 4 bases from V and 3 bases from J, with 9 bases in between. This CDR3 is 13 amino acids long. The CDR3, as DNA: TGCGCCAGCAGCCCACAGGATTACTATGGCTACACCTTC. It is translated as CASSPQDYYGYTF.

V is TRBV19 and J is TRBJ1-1, with 12 bases that match TRBD1. CDR3 length equals 16 residues. CDR1 LNHDA and CDR2 SQIVND come from the germline V gene (reference sequence). V shed 3 bases, J shed 9 bases, and the junction held 11 bases outside the gene matches. The CDR3 spells CASSIFLGQGARKAFF. The CDR3 DNA is TGTGCCAGTAGTATTTTTTTGGGACAGGGGGCGCGGAAAGCTTTCTTT.

This chain joins TRBV28 and TRBJ2-7, with 12 nucleotides matching TRBD1. The V gene end was trimmed by 2 bases and the J gene end by 7 bases; junction bases not matched to a gene: 15. CDR1 is MDHEN and CDR2 is SYDVKM in the germline V gene. CDR3 length equals 18 residues. CDR3 nucleotides: TGTGCCAGCAGTTTACCCCCGGCGCGAGGGACAGGGGGCGAAGAGCAGTACTTC. This sequence encodes CASSLPPARGTGGEEQYF.

The CDR3 here is CASSLEGVNQPQHF. CDR3 in DNA: TGTGCCAGCTCTCTCGAAGGGGTAAATCAGCCCCAGCATTTT. This sequence joins TRBV18 and TRBJ1-5; weak D call: TRBD1 (5 bases). CDR1 is KGHSH and CDR2 is LQKENI in the germline V gene. Trimming took off 6 bases at V and 4 bases at J, with 13 bases between the two ends. The CDR3 covers 14 residues.

The rearrangement links TRBV5-4 to TRBJ2-1; 10 nucleotides line up with TRBD2. The germline gives CDR1 SGHNT, CDR2 YYREEE (reference sequence). The CDR3 consists of 15 residues. Trimming cost V 4 bases and J 8 bases; bases outside gene matches: 9. The CDR3 DNA is TGTGCCAGCAGCACTCCTAGCGGGAGTCGGGATGAGCAGTTCTTC. It encodes CASSTPSGSRDEQFF.

Here the CDR3 reads CASSWGLAGTDTQYF. In DNA form, the CDR3 reads TGTGCCAGCAGTTGGGGACTAGCGGGAACAGATACGCAGTATTTT. This chain uses TRBV7-3 with TRBJ2-3; 13 bases match TRBD2. The V and J ends lost 6 bases and 3 bases, in that order; junction bases with no gene match: 3. The germline V gene encodes CDR1 SGHTA and CDR2 FQGTGA. This CDR3 has 15 residues.

This clone appeared a single time. V usage is TRBV19 and J usage is TRBJ2-1; TRBD1 agrees at 9 bases. With V trimmed by 6 bases and J by 6 bases, 6 bases remained unmatched. The CDR3 loop spans 14 amino acids. Germline CDR1 LNHDA, CDR2 SQIVND (reference sequence). CDR3 nucleotide sequence: TGTGCCAGTAGGCCGGGACAGGGTATCAATGAGCAGTTCTTC. This gives the protein CASRPGQGINEQFF.

This clone was picked up a small number of times. The rearrangement links TRBV28 to TRBJ1-6; D is uncertain. There are 15 residues in the CDR3. Germline-derived CDR1 and CDR2 are MDHEN and SYDVKM. V lost 3 bases, J lost 9 bases, and 15 bases lay in between. The CDR3 reads CASSFRGSSISPLHF. Written as DNA, the CDR3 is TGTGCCAGCAGTTTCCGGGGTTCCTCAATTTCACCCCTCCACTTT.

This chain connects TRBV5-1 to TRBJ2-1; D may be TRBD2 (6 bases). Germline values: CDR1 SGHRS, CDR2 YFSETQ. The CDR3 is 15 amino acids. V was pared by 0 bases and J by 8 bases, with 15 bases between. CDR3 protein: CASSLAFGLNDEQFF. The CDR3 DNA follows: TGCGCCAGCAGCTTGGCTTTTGGACTAAACGATGAGCAGTTCTTC.

V is TRBV6-5 and J is TRBJ1-2; TRBD1 agrees at 7 bases. This CDR3 contains 15 residues. Germline CDR1 is MNHEY and CDR2 is SVGAGI. Germline trimming cut 6 bases from V and 4 bases from J; bases unmatched to any gene: 11. CDR3 amino acids: CASRGTRGGGYGYTF. As DNA, the CDR3 is TGTGCCAGCAGAGGAACCAGGGGGGGAGGCTATGGCTACACCTTC.

This chain uses TRBV5-1 with TRBJ2-3; D not certain. V was shortened by 5 bases and J by 5 bases, with 15 bases between the two germline ends. The germline V gene encodes CDR1 SGHRS and CDR2 YFSETQ. The CDR3 contains 14 residues. Here the CDR3 DNA reads TGCGCCAGCAGATCGTCAGTACCGGTAGATACGCAGTATTTT. Amino acids: CASRSSVPVDTQYF.